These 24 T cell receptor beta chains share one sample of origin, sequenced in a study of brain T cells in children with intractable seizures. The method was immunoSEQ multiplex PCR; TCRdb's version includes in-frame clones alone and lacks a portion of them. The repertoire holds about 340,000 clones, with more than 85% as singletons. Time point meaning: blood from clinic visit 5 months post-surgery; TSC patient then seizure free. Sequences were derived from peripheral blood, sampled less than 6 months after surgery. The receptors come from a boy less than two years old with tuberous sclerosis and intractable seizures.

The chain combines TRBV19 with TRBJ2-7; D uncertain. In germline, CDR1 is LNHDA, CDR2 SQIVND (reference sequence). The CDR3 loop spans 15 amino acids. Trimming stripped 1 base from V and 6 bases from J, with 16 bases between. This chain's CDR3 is CASSIGRLLLREQYF. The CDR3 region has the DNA TGTGCCAGTAGTATAGGGCGGCTTCTCCTACGCGAGCAGTACTTC.

The CDR3 loop reads CASSQVWGGIQYF. CDR3 bases: TGCGCCAGCAGCCAAGTATGGGGAGGCATTCAGTACTTC. V gene TRBV4-1 combines with J gene TRBJ2-4; possibly TRBD2 for D (6 bases). This CDR3 contains 13 residues. CDR1 and CDR2 (germline): MGHRA, YSYEKL. Trimming took off 1 base at V and 9 bases at J, with 10 bases between the two ends.

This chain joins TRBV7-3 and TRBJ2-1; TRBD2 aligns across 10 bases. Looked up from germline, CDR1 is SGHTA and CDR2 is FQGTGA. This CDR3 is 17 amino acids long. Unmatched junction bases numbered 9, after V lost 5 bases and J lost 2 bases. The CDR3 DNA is TGTGCCAGCAGCCCCTTAGCTAGCGGGGGAACCTACAATGAGCAGTTCTTC. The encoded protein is CASSPLASGGTYNEQFF.

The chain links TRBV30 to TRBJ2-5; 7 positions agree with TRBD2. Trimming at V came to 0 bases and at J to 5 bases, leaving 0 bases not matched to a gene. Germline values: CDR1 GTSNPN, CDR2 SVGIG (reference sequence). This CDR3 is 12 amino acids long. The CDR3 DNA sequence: TGTGCCTGGAGTGTAGCGGGGGAGACCCAGTACTTC. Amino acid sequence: CAWSVAGETQYF.

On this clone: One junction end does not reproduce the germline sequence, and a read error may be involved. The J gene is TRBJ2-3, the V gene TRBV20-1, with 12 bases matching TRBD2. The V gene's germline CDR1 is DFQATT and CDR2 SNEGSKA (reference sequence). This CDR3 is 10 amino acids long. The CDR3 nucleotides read TGCAGTGCTGATCTAGCGGGGGGGCAATTT. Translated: CSADLAGGQF.

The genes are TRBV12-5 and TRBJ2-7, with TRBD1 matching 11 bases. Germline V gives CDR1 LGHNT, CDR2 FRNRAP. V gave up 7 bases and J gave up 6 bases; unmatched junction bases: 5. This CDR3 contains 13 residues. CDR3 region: CASAPGQGGEQYF. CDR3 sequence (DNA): TGTGCTAGTGCCCCGGGACAGGGGGGCGAGCAGTACTTC.

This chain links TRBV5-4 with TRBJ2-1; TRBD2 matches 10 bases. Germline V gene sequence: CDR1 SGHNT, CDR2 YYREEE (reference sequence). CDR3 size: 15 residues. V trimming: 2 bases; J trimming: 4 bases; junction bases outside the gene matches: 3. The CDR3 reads CASSFTSGAYNEQFF. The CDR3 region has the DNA TGTGCCAGCAGCTTTACTAGCGGGGCTTACAATGAGCAGTTCTTC.

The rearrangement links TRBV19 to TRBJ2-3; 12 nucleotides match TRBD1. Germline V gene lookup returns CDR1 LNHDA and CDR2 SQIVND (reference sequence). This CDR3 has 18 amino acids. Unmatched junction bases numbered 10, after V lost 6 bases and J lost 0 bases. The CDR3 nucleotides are TGTGCCAGTAGAAGTTATGGGACAGGGGGCAGGAGCACAGATACGCAGTATTTT. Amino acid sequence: CASRSYGTGGRSTDTQYF.

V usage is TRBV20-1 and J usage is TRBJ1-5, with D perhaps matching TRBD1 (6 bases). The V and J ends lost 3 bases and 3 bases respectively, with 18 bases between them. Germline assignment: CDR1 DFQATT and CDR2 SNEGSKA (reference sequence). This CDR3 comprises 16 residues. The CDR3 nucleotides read TGCAGTGCTAGTGGGCGGGGGGGCTTGGACAATCAGCCCCAGCATTTT. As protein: CSASGRGGLDNQPQHF.

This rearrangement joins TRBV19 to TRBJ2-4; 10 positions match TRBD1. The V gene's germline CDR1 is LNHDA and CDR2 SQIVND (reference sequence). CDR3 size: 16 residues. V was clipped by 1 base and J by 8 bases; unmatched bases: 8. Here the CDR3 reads CASSIGGQGIRDIQYF. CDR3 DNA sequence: TGTGCCAGTAGTATAGGGGGACAGGGGATCAGGGACATTCAGTACTTC. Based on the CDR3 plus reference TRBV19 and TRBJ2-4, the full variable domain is DGGITQSPKYLFRKEGQNVTLSCEQNLNHDAMYWYRQDPGQGLRLIYYSQIVNDFQKGDIAEGYSVSREKKESFPLTVTSAQKNPTAFYLCASSIGGQGIRDIQYFGAGTRLSVL.

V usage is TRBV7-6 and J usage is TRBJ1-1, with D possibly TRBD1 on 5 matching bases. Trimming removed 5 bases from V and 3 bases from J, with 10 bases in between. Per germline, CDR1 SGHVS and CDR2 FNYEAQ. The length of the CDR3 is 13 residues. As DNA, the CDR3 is TGTGCCAGCAGCCCGGGGGGGTACACTGAAGCTTTCTTT. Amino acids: CASSPGGYTEAFF.

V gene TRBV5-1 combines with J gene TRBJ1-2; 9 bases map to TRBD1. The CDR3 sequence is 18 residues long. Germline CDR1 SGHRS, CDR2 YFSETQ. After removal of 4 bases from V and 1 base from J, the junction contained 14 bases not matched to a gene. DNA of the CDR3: TGCGCCAGCAGCCCGACCGAAAGGGACAGGGAAGATAACTATGGCTACACCTTC. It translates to CASSPTERDREDNYGYTF. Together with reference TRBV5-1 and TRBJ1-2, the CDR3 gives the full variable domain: KAGVTQTPRYLIKTRGQQVTLSCSPISGHRSVSWYQQTPGQGLQFLFEYFSETQRNKGNFPGRFSGRQFSNSRSEMNVSTLELGDSALYLCASSPTERDREDNYGYTFGSGTRLTVV.

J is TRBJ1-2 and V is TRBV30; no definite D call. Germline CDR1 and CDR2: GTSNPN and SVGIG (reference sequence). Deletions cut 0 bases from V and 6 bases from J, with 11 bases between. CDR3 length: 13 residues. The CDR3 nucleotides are TGTGCCTGGAGTGTAGGGCAGGATCATGGCTACACCTTC. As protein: CAWSVGQDHGYTF.

CDR3 loop: CASSLSFSGNTIYF. In DNA, the CDR3 is TGTGCCAGCAGCTTAAGTTTCTCTGGAAACACCATATATTTT. The chain is built from TRBV7-9 and TRBJ1-3; D not certain. This CDR3 is 14 amino acids long. Germline V CDR1 and CDR2: SEHNR, FQNEAQ (reference sequence). Trimming took off 2 bases at V and 0 bases at J, with 5 bases between the two ends.

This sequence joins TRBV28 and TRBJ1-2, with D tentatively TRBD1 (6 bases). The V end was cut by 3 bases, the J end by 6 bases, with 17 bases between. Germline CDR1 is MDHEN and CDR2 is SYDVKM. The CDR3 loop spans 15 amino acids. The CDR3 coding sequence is TGTGCCAGCAGTTTCCCTCGAAGGGGGGAACATGGCTACACCTTC. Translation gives CASSFPRRGEHGYTF.

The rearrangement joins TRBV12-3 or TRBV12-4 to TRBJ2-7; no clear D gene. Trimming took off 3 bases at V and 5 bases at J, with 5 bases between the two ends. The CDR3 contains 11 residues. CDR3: CASSFFDEQYF. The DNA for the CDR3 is TGTGCCAGCAGTTTTTTTGACGAGCAGTACTTC.

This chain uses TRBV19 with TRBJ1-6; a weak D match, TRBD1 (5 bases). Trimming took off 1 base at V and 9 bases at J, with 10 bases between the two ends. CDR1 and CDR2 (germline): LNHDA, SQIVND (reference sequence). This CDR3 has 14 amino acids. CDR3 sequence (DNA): TGTGCCAGTAGTATAGCCAGGGTCGGTTCACCCCTCCACTTT. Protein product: CASSIARVGSPLHF.

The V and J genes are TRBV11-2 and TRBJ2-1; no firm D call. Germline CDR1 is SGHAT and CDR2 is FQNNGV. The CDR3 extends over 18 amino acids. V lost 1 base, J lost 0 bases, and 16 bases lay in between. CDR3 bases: TGTGCCAGCAGCTTAGCGGGTTTTATCGAGAGCTCCTACAATGAGCAGTTCTTC. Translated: CASSLAGFIESSYNEQFF. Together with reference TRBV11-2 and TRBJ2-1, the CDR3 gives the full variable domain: EAGVAQSPRYKIIEKRQSVAFWCNPISGHATLYWYQQILGQGPKLLIQFQNNGVVDDSQLPKDRFSAERLKGVDSTLKIQPAKLEDSAVYLCASSLAGFIESSYNEQFFGPGTRLTVL.

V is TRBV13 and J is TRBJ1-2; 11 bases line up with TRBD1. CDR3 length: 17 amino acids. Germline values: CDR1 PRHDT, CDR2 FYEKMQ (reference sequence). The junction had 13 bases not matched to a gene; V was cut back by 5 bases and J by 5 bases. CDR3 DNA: TGTGCCAGCAGCCTATGGGGGACAGGGGGATTAGGGTATGGCTACACCTTC. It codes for CASSLWGTGGLGYGYTF.

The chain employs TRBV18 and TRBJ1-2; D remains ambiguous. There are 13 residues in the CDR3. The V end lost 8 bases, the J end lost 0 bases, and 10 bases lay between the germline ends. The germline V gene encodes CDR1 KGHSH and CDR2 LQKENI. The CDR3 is CASAPTPNYGYTF. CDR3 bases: TGTGCCAGCGCTCCTACACCTAACTATGGCTACACCTTC. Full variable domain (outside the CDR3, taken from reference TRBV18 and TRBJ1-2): NAGVMQNPRHLVRRRGQEARLRCSPMKGHSHVYWYRQLPEEGLKFMVYLQKENIIDESGMPKERFSAEFPKEGPSILRIQQVVRGDSAAYFCASAPTPNYGYTFGSGTRLTVV.

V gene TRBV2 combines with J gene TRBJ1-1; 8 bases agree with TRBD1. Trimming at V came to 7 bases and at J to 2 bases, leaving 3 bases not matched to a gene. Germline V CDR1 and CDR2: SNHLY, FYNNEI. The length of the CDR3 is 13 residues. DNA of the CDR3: TGTGCCAGCAAGGACAGGGTAAACACTGAAGCTTTCTTT. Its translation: CASKDRVNTEAFF.

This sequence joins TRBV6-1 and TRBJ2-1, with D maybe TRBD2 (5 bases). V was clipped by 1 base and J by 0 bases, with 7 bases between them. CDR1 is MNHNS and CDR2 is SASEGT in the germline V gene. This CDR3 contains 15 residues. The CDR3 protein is CASSEVTSSYNEQFF. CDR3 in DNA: TGTGCCAGCAGTGAAGTCACTAGCTCCTACAATGAGCAGTTCTTC.

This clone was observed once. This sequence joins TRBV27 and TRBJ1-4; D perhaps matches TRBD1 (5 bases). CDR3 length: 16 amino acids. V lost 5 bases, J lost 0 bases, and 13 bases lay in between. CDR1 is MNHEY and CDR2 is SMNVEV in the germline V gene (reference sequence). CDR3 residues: CASSPRGISTNEKLFF. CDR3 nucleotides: TGTGCCAGCAGTCCCCGGGGCATTTCAACTAATGAAAAACTGTTTTTT.

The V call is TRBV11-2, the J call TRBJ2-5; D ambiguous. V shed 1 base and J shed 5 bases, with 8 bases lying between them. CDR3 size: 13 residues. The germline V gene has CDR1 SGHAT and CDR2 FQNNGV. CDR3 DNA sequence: TGTGCCAGCAGCTTAGGGGGATTGGAGACCCAGTACTTC. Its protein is CASSLGGLETQYF.